The 22 T cell receptor beta chains below come from one sample, sequenced in a study of CD8 T cells in ankylosing spondylitis. Findings and caveats of the study: Among TCR beta sequences, a motif of under ten highly homologous variants appeared characteristic of ankylosing spondylitis blood.

Antigens for these TCRs are unknown. TCRdb ran MiXCR on the 5' RACE reads and lists one entry per CDR3 protein. The sample has under 950,000 distinct CDR3 sequences, roughly 19% seen once. The sequenced sample consisted of blood, either unsorted or a sorted T cell fraction (not recorded which). The receptors here all came from a male donor with ankylosing spondylitis.

Only a few counts were recorded for this clonotype. The gene calls are TRBV25-1 and TRBJ2-1, with D unclear. Per germline, CDR1 MGHDK and CDR2 SYGVNS. The CDR3 has 15 amino acids. V lost 2 bases and J 2 bases, leaving 10 bases between the germline ends. For the CDR3, the DNA is TGTGCCAGCAGTGAAGGCCTAGTGGCCTACAATGAGCAGTTCTTC. Protein sequence: CASSEGLVAYNEQFF. The full variable domain, in which reference TRBV25-1 and TRBJ2-1 provide the parts outside the CDR3, is EADIYQTPRYLVIGTGKKITLECSQTMGHDKMYWYQQDPGMELHLIHYSYGVNSTEKGDLSSESTVSRIRTEHFPLTLESARPSHTSQYLCASSEGLVAYNEQFFGPGTRLTVL.

A few counts support this clonotype. This chain joins TRBV27 and TRBJ2-1; possibly TRBD1 for D (5 bases). This CDR3 has 15 amino acids. The germline V gene has CDR1 MNHEY and CDR2 SMNVEV (reference sequence). V lost 3 bases, J lost 1 base, and 10 bases lay in between. The DNA of the CDR3 is TGTGCCAGCAGTTTCGTTAGGGGATCCTACAATGAGCAGTTCTTC. This encodes CASSFVRGSYNEQFF.

In this sample, this clonotype turned up a few times. This chain's CDR3 is CASSLGLHTDTQYF. CDR3 sequence (DNA): TGTGCCAGCAGTTTGGGCCTACACACAGATACGCAGTATTTT. V usage is TRBV27 and J usage is TRBJ2-3; D is undetermined. The CDR3 covers 14 residues. Germline V CDR1 and CDR2: MNHEY, SMNVEV (reference sequence). Trimming took off 3 bases at V and 2 bases at J, with 9 bases between the two ends.

This clonotype is a singleton in its sample. This chain joins TRBV12-3 or TRBV12-4 and TRBJ1-2; TRBD1 matches 9 bases. V lost 3 bases to trimming and J lost 7 bases; unmatched junction nucleotides: 9. The CDR3 is 15 residues long. The CDR3 region is CASSFGYRGQGGYTF. The CDR3 DNA follows: TGTGCCAGCAGTTTTGGGTACAGGGGGCAGGGTGGCTACACCTTC.

The V gene is TRBV6-5, the J gene TRBJ1-2; the D gene is possibly TRBD1 (5 bases). The CDR3 sequence is 15 residues long. Trimming removed 0 bases from V and 2 bases from J, with 10 bases in between. Germline V gene sequence: CDR1 MNHEY, CDR2 SVGAGI. CDR3 protein: CASSYSGTGNYGYTF. In nucleotides, the CDR3 is TGTGCCAGCAGTTACTCAGGGACGGGAAACTATGGCTACACCTTC.

At least ten counts were recorded for this clonotype. The rearrangement uses TRBV12-3 or TRBV12-4 and TRBJ1-5; weak D call: TRBD1 (5 bases). The V and J ends lost 10 bases and 7 bases respectively, with 20 bases between them. The CDR3 runs to 14 residues. Here the CDR3 reads CATAADQGFQPQHF. CDR3 bases: TGTGCCACCGCCGCCGATCAGGGATTCCAGCCCCAGCATTTT.

The table lists this clonotype with a few counts. The CDR3 is CASSLTGGGGGQPQHF. The CDR3 DNA sequence: TGTGCCAGCAGCTTGACAGGGGGAGGGGGCGGTCAGCCCCAGCATTTT. The chain uses TRBV5-6 and TRBJ1-5; 8 positions match TRBD1. The J segment lost 6 bases and the V segment lost 1 base, leaving 9 bases of the junction unmatched. This CDR3 region has 16 residues. CDR1 is SGHDT and CDR2 is YYEEEE in the germline V gene.

The chain links TRBV10-2 to TRBJ2-7; TRBD2 matches 8 bases. J was trimmed by 3 bases and V by 3 bases; bases with no gene match: 4. The CDR3 has 14 residues. Germline V CDR1 and CDR2: WSHSY, SAAADI. The CDR3 DNA reads TGCGCCAGCAGTGACCAACTAGCGGACTACGAGCAGTACTTC. Protein: CASSDQLADYEQYF.

CDR3 loop: CSARDYSYEQYF. The CDR3 nucleotides read TGCAGTGCACGGGACTACTCCTACGAGCAGTACTTC. The chain carries TRBV20-1 and TRBJ2-7; 7 bases are a match to TRBD2. V shed 6 bases, J shed 0 bases, and the junction held 2 bases outside the gene matches. Germline V gene sequence: CDR1 DFQATT, CDR2 SNEGSKA (reference sequence). This CDR3 region has 12 residues.

The chain has TRBV28 and TRBJ2-7; D is ambiguous. Germline CDR1 MDHEN, CDR2 SYDVKM. This CDR3 region has 16 residues. Trimming stripped 8 bases from V and 5 bases from J, with 25 bases between. The CDR3 region has the DNA TGTGCCAGCGAAAAGCATCCGTTGGGGTCAGTCGACGAGCAGTACTTC. Residues: CASEKHPLGSVDEQYF. Looking up the rest from reference TRBV28 and TRBJ2-7 gives the full variable domain: DVKVTQSSRYLVKRTGEKVFLECVQDMDHENMFWYRQDPGLGLRLIYFSYDVKMKEKGDIPEGYSVSREKKERFSLILESASTNQTSMYLCASEKHPLGSVDEQYFGPGTRLTVT.

The J gene is TRBJ2-5, the V gene TRBV12-3 or TRBV12-4; D is ambiguous. Trimming stripped 6 bases from V and 2 bases from J, with 13 bases between. This CDR3 has 14 amino acids. CDR3 nucleotides: TGTGCCAGCAGCCACCAGGCAGTACAAGAGACCCAGTACTTC. Translating gives CASSHQAVQETQYF.

The sample holds a few counts of this clonotype. This chain connects TRBV24-1 to TRBJ2-3, with unresolved D. Germline V CDR1 and CDR2: KGHDR, SFDVKD. The V end lost 10 bases, the J end lost 1 base, and 14 bases lay between the germline ends. The CDR3 is made up of 14 amino acids. CDR3: CATRPALGTDTQYF. CDR3 nucleotides: TGTGCCACGCGTCCAGCGTTGGGCACAGATACGCAGTATTTT.

This clonotype was seen only a few times. The CDR3 here is CSARPPGQGALVNEKLFF. In DNA form, the CDR3 reads TGCAGTGCTAGACCCCCGGGACAGGGGGCTCTAGTCAATGAAAAACTGTTTTTT. V and J are TRBV20-1 and TRBJ1-4; 12 nucleotides align to TRBD1. Trimming removed 2 bases from V and 5 bases from J; junction bases left unmatched: 12. The germline CDR1 and CDR2 sequences are DFQATT and SNEGSKA (reference sequence). The CDR3 is 18 amino acids.

A few counts support this clonotype. Written as DNA, the CDR3 is TGCGCCAGCAGCTTGTGGGGGGACAACAATCAGCCCCAGCATTTT. Translating gives CASSLWGDNNQPQHF. The rearrangement joins TRBV5-1 to TRBJ1-5, with a possible D match to TRBD1 (6 bases). Germline CDR1 SGHRS, CDR2 YFSETQ. The ends were cut back, 1 base at V and 3 bases at J, with 11 bases in the middle. This CDR3 spans 15 amino acids.

This clonotype was picked up a small number of times. The rearrangement links TRBV7-9 to TRBJ2-3, with 7 bases that match TRBD2. In germline, CDR1 is SEHNR, CDR2 FQNEAQ (reference sequence). V lost 2 bases to trimming and J lost 0 bases; unmatched junction nucleotides: 2. The CDR3 runs to 15 residues. Here the CDR3 DNA reads TGTGCCAGCAGCTTAAGCGGGGAAAGCACAGATACGCAGTATTTT. This translates into CASSLSGESTDTQYF.

This chain uses TRBV12-3 or TRBV12-4 with TRBJ2-1; the D gene is possibly TRBD1 (7 bases). The V end lost 6 bases, the J end lost 15 bases, and 27 bases lay between the germline ends. This CDR3 is 15 amino acids long. Here the CDR3 reads CASRNKGGQRFGMFF. The CDR3 DNA reads as TGTGCCAGCAGGAACAAGGGGGGACAGAGGTTCGGTATGTTCTTC.

The table lists this clonotype with many counts. This chain connects TRBV12-3 or TRBV12-4 to TRBJ2-2; D is uncertain. V dropped 4 bases and J dropped 6 bases, with 6 bases sitting between them. The CDR3 length is 12 residues. CDR3 sequence (DNA): TGTGCCAGCAGTTCCCAGGCCGGGGAGCTGTTTTTT. Its translation is CASSSQAGELFF.

The table lists this clonotype with many counts. The genes are TRBV18 and TRBJ1-1; no clear D gene. V lost 1 base to trimming and J lost 0 bases, with 3 bases between them. CDR3 length equals 13 residues. Germline V gene sequence: CDR1 KGHSH, CDR2 LQKENI. CDR3 sequence reads: CASSPLLNTEAFF. The CDR3 nucleotides read TGTGCCAGCTCACCACTGTTGAACACTGAAGCTTTCTTT.

The table lists this clonotype with a few counts. This chain joins TRBV7-2 and TRBJ2-1; D possibly corresponds to TRBD1 (6 bases). Germline CDR1 SGHTA, CDR2 FQGNSA. The ends were cut back, 5 bases at V and 6 bases at J, with 14 bases in the middle. CDR3 length: 14 amino acids. In nucleotides, the CDR3 is TGTGCCAGCAGCACCCGAGGGGGTGCCAATGAGCAGTTCTTC. Its protein is CASSTRGGANEQFF.

This chain uses TRBV6-6 with TRBJ2-1; D call uncertain. The CDR3 has 12 residues. From germline, CDR1 is MNHNY and CDR2 SVGAGI (reference sequence). V lost 6 bases and J 7 bases, leaving 10 bases between the germline ends. CDR3 DNA sequence: TGTGCCAGCAGCCTAGATCAGAATGAGCAGTTCTTC. Protein product: CASSLDQNEQFF.

The sample holds a few counts of this clonotype. V and J are TRBV10-3 and TRBJ2-3, with no clear D. Trimming left V 0 bases short and J 6 bases short, with 7 bases between. CDR1 and CDR2 (germline): ENHRY, SYGVKD. The CDR3 has 13 amino acids. CDR3 loop: CAISESVWDTQYF. DNA for the CDR3: TGTGCCATCAGTGAGTCGGTTTGGGATACGCAGTATTTT.

CDR3 sequence reads: CSARVPGRGDTQYF. The CDR3 nucleotides are TGCAGTGCTAGAGTCCCCGGGCGAGGAGATACGCAGTATTTT. The chain carries TRBV20-1 and TRBJ2-3; D remains unclear. Trimming cost V 1 base and J 5 bases, with 13 bases left between them. This CDR3 spans 14 amino acids. Germline lookup yields CDR1 DFQATT and CDR2 SNEGSKA (reference sequence).